This T cell receptor (beta chain) was observed in a study of CD8+ T cells in alopecia areata. This CDR3 has 15 residues. Between the trimmed V and J ends, which lost 1 base and 2 bases, there was a span of 12 bases. Germline CDR1 reads MGHRA; CDR2 reads YSYEKL. Investigators isolated RNA and reverse transcribed it into cDNA to act as the sequencing template. TCRdb's table, derived via immunoSEQ multiplex PCR, lists solely in-frame clones and lacks some. Here the sample spans fewer than 200,000 clones, around 64% being singletons. The receptor comes from a human donor with alopecia areata. V usage is TRBV4-1 and J usage is TRBJ2-7, with D perhaps TRBD2 (5 bases). Sequencing was performed on CD8+ T cells sorted from blood, taken at week 0. CDR3 region: CASSQARTETYEQYF. DNA for the CDR3: TGCGCCAGCAGCCAAGCCCGGACTGAAACCTACGAGCAGTACTTC.